These 14 T cell receptor beta chains were all obtained from the same sample, sequenced in a study of blood T cell repertoires in COVID-19. Data came from immunoSEQ multiplex PCR; TCRdb stores just in-frame clones and leaves some out. The sample lists 55,000 to 80,000 clones; roughly three quarters were seen once. Input material: peripheral blood. The receptor set was obtained from a human donor in a cohort sampled during active COVID-19.

J is TRBJ1-2 and V is TRBV6-5; TRBD1 might be the D (6 bases). The CDR3 loop spans 14 amino acids. Germline assignment: CDR1 MNHEY and CDR2 SVGAGI. Trimming cost V 11 bases and J 9 bases, with 25 bases left between them. This chain's CDR3 is CAATRDPQGTSYTF. The CDR3 region has the DNA TGTGCCGCTACTCGGGACCCCCAGGGGACAAGCTACACCTTC.

This rearrangement joins TRBV7-2 to TRBJ1-5; D is uncertain. Germline V gives CDR1 SGHTA, CDR2 FQGNSA. V was trimmed by 3 bases and J by 7 bases, leaving 10 bases between them. The CDR3 runs to 13 residues. In nucleotides, the CDR3 is TGTGCCAGCAGCTTGTTGCCGAGCCAGCCCCAGCATTTT. Encoded protein: CASSLLPSQPQHF.

This clone occurred many times. The J gene is TRBJ1-5, the V gene TRBV21-1. TRBV21-1 constitutes a pseudogene. CDR3 length equals 13 residues. The CDR3 is CASRFISNQPQHF. The CDR3 nucleotides are TGTGCCAGCAGATTTATTAGCAATCAGCCCCAGCATTTT.

The chain recombines TRBV21-1 with TRBJ1-5. TRBV21-1 is deemed a pseudogene. The CDR3 length is 16 residues. The CDR3 spells CASRYQATRGNQPQHF. CDR3 DNA: TGTGCCAGCAGGTATCAGGCAACCCGGGGAAATCAGCCCCAGCATTTT.

The rearrangement links TRBV2 to TRBJ2-7; weak D call: TRBD1 (5 bases). CDR3 length: 13 amino acids. From germline, CDR1 is SNHLY and CDR2 FYNNEI. Trimming cost V 6 bases and J 7 bases, with 16 bases left between them. The CDR3 sequence: CASSTGDRLEQYF. DNA of the CDR3: TGTGCCAGCAGCACAGGAGATCGTTTGGAGCAGTACTTC.

This clone was found a few times. The chain combines TRBV6-5 with TRBJ2-5; the match to TRBD2 covers 7 bases. Germline values: CDR1 MNHEY, CDR2 SVGAGI. This CDR3 has 15 amino acids. With V trimmed by 8 bases and J by 5 bases, 14 bases remained unmatched. The CDR3 loop reads CASGVVGFGGETQYF. CDR3 bases: TGTGCCAGCGGAGTGGTCGGGTTCGGGGGGGAGACCCAGTACTTC.

The CDR3 loop is CASSLARPDRETQYF. The CDR3 bases are TGCGCCAGCAGCTTGGCCAGGCCCGATCGCGAGACCCAGTACTTC. The chain couples TRBV5-1 to TRBJ2-5, with D unclear. The CDR3 length is 15 residues. V was pared by 0 bases and J by 5 bases, with 14 bases between. CDR1 and CDR2 from the germline V gene are SGHRS and YFSETQ.

The chain links TRBV9 to TRBJ2-5; D gene uncertain. V lost 0 bases, J lost 0 bases, and 9 bases lay in between. Germline values: CDR1 SGDLS, CDR2 YYNGEE. This CDR3 has 15 residues. CDR3 DNA: TGTGCCAGCAGCGTAGGCCCTCAGTACCAAGAGACCCAGTACTTC. Protein sequence: CASSVGPQYQETQYF.

The rearrangement joins TRBV24-1 to TRBJ2-1, with 8 bases identical to TRBD2. Trimming cost V 4 bases and J 5 bases; bases outside gene matches: 6. The CDR3 sequence is 15 residues long. CDR1 and CDR2 from the germline V gene are KGHDR and SFDVKD. The CDR3, as DNA: TGTGCCACCAGTGAAGGGACTAGTTGGGACAATGAGCAGTTCTTC. Translating gives CATSEGTSWDNEQFF.

Sample share makes this clone medium-sized. The chain couples TRBV7-9 to TRBJ1-6; TRBD1 agrees at 8 bases. The CDR3 sequence is 14 residues long. V gave up 7 bases and J gave up 2 bases; unmatched junction bases: 1. The germline V gene has CDR1 SEHNR and CDR2 FQNEAQ (reference sequence). The CDR3 loop is CASTGGAYNSPLHF. As DNA, the CDR3 is TGTGCCAGCACAGGGGGCGCCTATAATTCACCCCTCCACTTT.

The gene calls are TRBV3-1 (or the pseudogene TRBV3-2) and TRBJ1-1; 9 bases agree with TRBD1. This CDR3 is 13 amino acids long. Germline CDR1 reads LGHDT; CDR2 reads YNNKEL (reference sequence). V was pared by 11 bases and J by 6 bases, with 10 bases of the junction left unmatched. The CDR3 loop is CASSGTGRAEAFF. The CDR3 DNA sequence: TGTGCCTCCTCCGGGACAGGGAGAGCTGAAGCTTTCTTT.

V and J are TRBV15 and TRBJ1-5; maybe TRBD1 (6 bases). V was trimmed by 4 bases and J by 1 base, leaving 11 bases between them. The CDR3 is made up of 15 amino acids. CDR1 and CDR2 from the germline V gene are LNHNV and YYDKDF (reference sequence). CDR3 DNA sequence: TGTGCCACCAGCACAGAGGACAGAAGCAATCAGCCCCAGCATTTT. Residues: CATSTEDRSNQPQHF.

Comments on this clone: Other DNA variants within this sample encode the same CDR3. This rearrangement joins TRBV2 to TRBJ2-7, with TRBD1 matching over 10 bases. Germline V CDR1 and CDR2: SNHLY, FYNNEI. V gave up 8 bases and J gave up 1 base; unmatched junction bases: 5. The CDR3 is 14 amino acids. CDR3 protein: CASSRDRGSYEQYF. The CDR3 DNA reads as TGTGCCAGCTCCCGGGACAGGGGATCCTACGAGCAGTACTTC.

This clone has only a few counts. The chain carries TRBV7-2 and TRBJ2-7; no clear D. V lost 6 bases to trimming and J lost 5 bases, with 17 bases between them. This CDR3 is 14 amino acids long. In germline, CDR1 is SGHTA, CDR2 FQGNSA. This chain's CDR3 is CASSLLTNLNEQYF. The DNA for the CDR3 is TGTGCCAGCAGTTTGTTGACAAATCTAAACGAGCAGTACTTC.